This T cell receptor beta chain was profiled in a study of a mutant IDH1 vaccine in newly diagnosed glioma. Across the whole study: The study held visit V12 at week 35 and visit V13 at week 47.

The time point: week 35, safety follow-up. Doses comprised 300 ug of mutant IDH1 20-mer peptide each, plus topical imiquimod. Eight vaccine injections were given to patients in weeks 1, 3, 5, 7, 11, 15, 19 and 23. Germline V gene lookup returns CDR1 SGHVS and CDR2 FNYEAQ. The CDR3 sequence is 16 residues long. The V gene end was trimmed by 1 base and the J gene end by 7 bases; junction bases not matched to a gene: 6. Comments on this clone: Its specificity is not known.

TCRdb keeps only in-frame clones here, not all; method: immunoSEQ multiplex PCR. The table has 45,000 to 60,000 clones, 85% to 90% seen once. The sample here was PBMCs, taken from a glioma patient whose treatment included an IDH1 peptide vaccine. The chain employs TRBV7-6 and TRBJ2-2; 10 positions agree with TRBD2. The source of this sequence is a woman in her thirties or forties with glioma. The CDR3 nucleotides are TGTGCCAGCAGCTTAGTCCCTAGCGGGAGTCTCGGGGAGCTGTTTTTT. It translates to CASSLVPSGSLGELFF. Full variable domain (missing parts from reference TRBV7-6 and TRBJ2-2): GAGVSQSPRYKVTKRGQDVALRCDPISGHVSLYWYRQALGQGPEFLTYFNYEAQQDKSGLPNDRFSAERPEGSISTLTIQRTEQRDSAMYRCASSLVPSGSLGELFFGEGSRLTVL.